The 18 T cell receptor beta chains below all came from one sample that was sequenced in a study of control samples from healthy donors and cancer patients. TCRdb keeps only in-frame clones here, not all; method: immunoSEQ multiplex PCR. The sample gives 120,000 to 150,000 clones, about 91% of which show up once; more than 3% is in the top ten. Source material: blood. The receptor set was obtained from a man aged 25-45 years in good health.

The CDR3 loop is CASSFDQGSGELFF. The CDR3 DNA is TGTGCCAGTAGTTTTGACCAGGGGTCCGGGGAGCTGTTTTTT. The chain joins TRBV2 to TRBJ2-2, with D possibly TRBD1 on 6 matching bases. The V end lost 9 bases, the J end lost 6 bases, and 17 bases lay between the germline ends. The CDR3 length is 14 residues. CDR1 and CDR2 from the germline V gene are SNHLY and FYNNEI.

The chain carries TRBV7-6 and TRBJ2-7; 9 positions match TRBD1. Germline V gene lookup returns CDR1 SGHVS and CDR2 FNYEAQ. The V and J ends lost 4 bases and 7 bases, in that order; junction bases with no gene match: 5. This CDR3 has 13 residues. Here the CDR3 reads CASSSGTGSEQYF. The CDR3 nucleotides read TGTGCCAGCAGCTCGGGGACAGGGTCAGAGCAGTACTTC. Full variable domain (remainder filled in from reference TRBV7-6 and TRBJ2-7): GAGVSQSPRYKVTKRGQDVALRCDPISGHVSLYWYRQALGQGPEFLTYFNYEAQQDKSGLPNDRFSAERPEGSISTLTIQRTEQRDSAMYRCASSSGTGSEQYFGPGTRLTVT.

The genes are TRBV18 and TRBJ2-1, with 12 bases aligning to TRBD2. The J segment lost 5 bases and the V segment lost 0 bases, leaving 5 bases of the junction unmatched. Germline V gene data show CDR1 as KGHSH and CDR2 as LQKENI. The CDR3 has 17 residues. The CDR3 coding sequence is TGTGCCAGCTCACCACCCGCTCTAGCGGGGGGGAACAATGAGCAGTTCTTC. Translated, it gives CASSPPALAGGNNEQFF. The entire variable domain, with the rest obtained from reference TRBV18 and TRBJ2-1, is as follows: NAGVMQNPRHLVRRRGQEARLRCSPMKGHSHVYWYRQLPEEGLKFMVYLQKENIIDESGMPKERFSAEFPKEGPSILRIQQVVRGDSAAYFCASSPPALAGGNNEQFFGPGTRLTVL.

The chain recombines TRBV28 with TRBJ1-2, with unresolved D. Trimming took off 6 bases at V and 2 bases at J, with 13 bases between the two ends. Germline CDR1 and CDR2: MDHEN and SYDVKM. The CDR3 consists of 14 residues. DNA for the CDR3: TGTGCCAGCAGAGCCGGGAGTTTCAACTATGGCTACACCTTC. Translated: CASRAGSFNYGYTF.

The rearrangement uses TRBV5-1 and TRBJ1-4; tentatively, D is TRBD1 (6 bases). Germline V gene sequence: CDR1 SGHRS, CDR2 YFSETQ. The length of the CDR3 is 15 residues. Between the trimmed V and J ends, which lost 0 bases and 4 bases, there was a span of 10 bases. The chain's CDR3 is CASSLDRGGNEKLFF. In nucleotides, the CDR3 is TGCGCCAGCAGCTTGGATAGGGGGGGTAATGAAAAACTGTTTTTT. Together with reference TRBV5-1 and TRBJ1-4, the CDR3 gives the full variable domain: KAGVTQTPRYLIKTRGQQVTLSCSPISGHRSVSWYQQTPGQGLQFLFEYFSETQRNKGNFPGRFSGRQFSNSRSEMNVSTLELGDSALYLCASSLDRGGNEKLFFGSGTQLSVL.

The chain employs TRBV28 and TRBJ2-1, with 8 bases identical to TRBD1. Germline assignment: CDR1 MDHEN and CDR2 SYDVKM. Trimming removed 4 bases from V and 7 bases from J; junction bases left unmatched: 9. This CDR3 contains 15 residues. The CDR3: CASSSGQGRRNEQFF. DNA for the CDR3: TGTGCCAGCAGTTCTGGACAGGGAAGGAGGAATGAGCAGTTCTTC.

This rearrangement joins TRBV11-2 to TRBJ2-1; D gene unclear. Germline CDR1 reads SGHAT; CDR2 reads FQNNGV. The CDR3 is made up of 11 amino acids. Trimming shortened V by 2 bases and J by 8 bases, and 4 bases separated the two germline ends. CDR3 sequence: CASSLHHEQFF. The CDR3 DNA reads as TGTGCCAGCAGCTTACACCATGAGCAGTTCTTC.

V is TRBV14 and J is TRBJ1-2; the D is unclear. This CDR3 comprises 13 residues. Germline lookup yields CDR1 SGHDN and CDR2 FVKESK. Trimming took off 2 bases at V and 6 bases at J, with 10 bases between the two ends. The CDR3 nucleotides are TGTGCCAGCAGCCAATCCCCGAGGGATGGCTACACCTTC. Translating gives CASSQSPRDGYTF.

The chain joins TRBV18 to TRBJ2-6, with TRBD2 identical over 12 bases. The CDR3 spans 19 residues. Germline CDR1 and CDR2: KGHSH and LQKENI. V lost 3 bases, J lost 0 bases, and 6 bases stayed unmatched. The CDR3: CASSPTSGGPSSGANVLTF. The CDR3, as DNA: TGTGCCAGCTCACCGACTAGCGGGGGACCTTCCTCTGGGGCCAACGTCCTGACTTTC.

The chain links TRBV30 to TRBJ1-5; 7 bases are shared with TRBD1. CDR3 length: 14 amino acids. Germline trimming cut 3 bases from V and 2 bases from J; bases unmatched to any gene: 4. In germline, CDR1 is GTSNPN, CDR2 SVGIG (reference sequence). The CDR3 here is CAWSTTGGNQPQHF. The CDR3 bases are TGTGCCTGGAGCACAACAGGGGGCAATCAGCCCCAGCATTTT.

The chain recombines TRBV27 with TRBJ1-5; TRBD1 agrees at 7 bases. The germline CDR1 and CDR2 sequences are MNHEY and SMNVEV (reference sequence). Losses at the gene ends were 3 bases for V and 6 bases for J; bases not matched to a gene: 5. The CDR3 has 14 amino acids. The CDR3 region is CASSLTGFLQPQHF. The CDR3 DNA sequence: TGTGCCAGCAGTTTGACAGGGTTTCTTCAGCCCCAGCATTTT.

The V gene is TRBV7-9, the J gene TRBJ1-1; 10 bases are shared with TRBD1. There are 15 residues in the CDR3. Per the germline V gene, CDR1 is SEHNR and CDR2 is FQNEAQ (reference sequence). V lost 1 base to trimming and J lost 3 bases; unmatched junction nucleotides: 2. CDR3 nucleotide sequence: TGTGCCAGCAGCTTAGTCGGGACAGGGGACACTGAAGCTTTCTTT. This encodes CASSLVGTGDTEAFF.

This clone was observed a single time. V is TRBV20-1 and J is TRBJ1-2; D ambiguous. The CDR3 covers 10 residues. Trimming pared 6 bases from V and 6 bases from J, leaving 8 bases between. The germline V gene has CDR1 DFQATT and CDR2 SNEGSKA (reference sequence). The CDR3 bases are TGCAGTGCAGAAGGGAATGGCTACACCTTC. Amino acids: CSAEGNGYTF.

The gene calls are TRBV5-6 and TRBJ1-1; weak D call: TRBD1 (5 bases). CDR3 size: 15 residues. Trimming cost V 3 bases and J 1 base, with 13 bases left between them. Germline V gene sequence: CDR1 SGHDT, CDR2 YYEEEE. The CDR3 coding sequence is TGTGCCAGCAGCTCACTACGAACAGGGAACACTGAAGCTTTCTTT. It translates to CASSSLRTGNTEAFF.

J is TRBJ2-7 and V is TRBV27; 13 bases line up with TRBD2. J was trimmed by 2 bases and V by 3 bases; bases with no gene match: 1. The CDR3 loop spans 15 amino acids. CDR1 and CDR2 (germline): MNHEY, SMNVEV (reference sequence). This CDR3 is CASSFTSGGAYEQYF. The CDR3 region has the DNA TGTGCCAGCAGTTTCACTAGCGGGGGGGCCTACGAGCAGTACTTC.

The chain employs TRBV9 and TRBJ2-2; D might be TRBD2 (6 bases). The germline gives CDR1 SGDLS, CDR2 YYNGEE. CDR3 length equals 17 residues. V dropped 4 bases and J dropped 3 bases, with 19 bases sitting between them. This chain's CDR3 is CASSPPLLARDTGELFF. Written as DNA, the CDR3 is TGTGCCAGCAGCCCCCCACTACTAGCAAGGGACACCGGGGAGCTGTTTTTT.

The chain employs TRBV19 and TRBJ1-5; D might be TRBD1 (5 bases). The germline V gene has CDR1 LNHDA and CDR2 SQIVND (reference sequence). The CDR3 is 14 residues long. V was clipped by 7 bases and J by 7 bases, with 17 bases between them. The CDR3 is CASNFRGSGQPQHF. In DNA form, the CDR3 reads TGTGCCAGTAATTTTCGGGGCTCGGGGCAGCCCCAGCATTTT.

This chain uses TRBV3-1 (or the pseudogene TRBV3-2) with TRBJ1-3; D possibly corresponds to TRBD1 (6 bases). V dropped 0 bases and J dropped 2 bases, with 11 bases sitting between them. Germline CDR1 is LGHDT and CDR2 is YNNKEL (reference sequence). The CDR3 covers 16 residues. DNA of the CDR3: TGTGCCAGCAGCCAAGATTTAGGGGGGGCTGGAAACACCATATATTTT. Its translation is CASSQDLGGAGNTIYF.